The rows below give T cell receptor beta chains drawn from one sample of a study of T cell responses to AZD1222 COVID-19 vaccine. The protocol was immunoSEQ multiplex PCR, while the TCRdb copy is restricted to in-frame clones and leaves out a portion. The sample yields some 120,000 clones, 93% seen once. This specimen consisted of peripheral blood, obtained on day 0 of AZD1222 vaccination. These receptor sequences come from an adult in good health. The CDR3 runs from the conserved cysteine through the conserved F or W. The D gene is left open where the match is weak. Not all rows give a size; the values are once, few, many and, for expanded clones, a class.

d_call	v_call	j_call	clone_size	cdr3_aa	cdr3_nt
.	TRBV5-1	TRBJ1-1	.	CASSVLMGADTEAFF	TGCGCCAGCAGCGTCTTGATGGGTGCGGACACTGAAGCTTTCTTT
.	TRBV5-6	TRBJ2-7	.	CASSLEGGPYEQYF	TGTGCCAGCAGCTTGGAGGGGGGGCCGTACGAGCAGTACTTC
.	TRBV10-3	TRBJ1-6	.	CAISESTPGDNSPLHF	TGTGCCATCAGTGAGTCGACGCCAGGGGATAATTCACCCCTCCACTTT
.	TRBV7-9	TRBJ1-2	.	CASSPGSYGYTF	TGTGCCAGCAGCCCAGGCAGCTATGGCTACACCTTC
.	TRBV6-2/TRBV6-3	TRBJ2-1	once	CASSWSRVHEQFF	TGTGCCAGCAGTTGGTCCAGGGTGCATGAGCAGTTCTTC
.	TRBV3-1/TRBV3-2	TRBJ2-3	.	CASSQADTQYF	TGTGCCAGCAGCCAAGCAGATACGCAGTATTTT
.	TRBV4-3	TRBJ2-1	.	CASSQTSSVDEQFF	TGCGCCAGCAGCCAGACTAGTTCCGTAGATGAGCAGTTCTTC
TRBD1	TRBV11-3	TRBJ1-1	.	CASSSGQGSSNTEAFF	TGTGCCAGCAGCTCCGGACAGGGGTCTAGTAACACTGAAGCTTTCTTT
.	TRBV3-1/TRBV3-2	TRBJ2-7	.	CASSQVPGYEQYF	TGTGCCAGCAGCCAAGTCCCAGGCTACGAGCAGTACTTC
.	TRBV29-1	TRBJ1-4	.	CSVATTGNEKLFF	TGCAGCGTGGCTACCACGGGAAATGAAAAACTGTTTTTT
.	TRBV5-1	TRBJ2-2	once	CASSLRTTTGELFF	TGCGCCAGCAGCCTCCGGACGACCACCGGGGAGCTGTTTTTT
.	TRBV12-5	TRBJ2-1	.	CASGFRGDEQFF	TGTGCTAGTGGATTTAGGGGGGATGAGCAGTTCTTC
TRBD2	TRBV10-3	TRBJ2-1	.	CAISGTSGSVYNEQFF	TGTGCCATCAGCGGGACTAGCGGGAGTGTTTACAATGAGCAGTTCTTC
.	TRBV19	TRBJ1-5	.	CASSSSGEGQPQHF	TGTGCCAGTAGTTCCTCAGGGGAGGGTCAGCCCCAGCATTTT
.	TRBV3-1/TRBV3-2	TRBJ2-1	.	CASSQAGAYNEQFF	TGTGCCAGCAGCCAAGCGGGAGCGTACAATGAGCAGTTCTTC
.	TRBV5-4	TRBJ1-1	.	CASSLDNLEAFF	TGTGCCAGCAGCTTGGACAACTTAGAAGCTTTCTTT
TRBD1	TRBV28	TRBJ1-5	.	CAARDRGSNQPQHF	TGTGCCGCGAGGGACAGGGGTAGCAATCAGCCCCAGCATTTT
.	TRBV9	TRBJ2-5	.	CASSVAVGSRETQYF	TGTGCCAGCAGCGTAGCAGTCGGGAGCCGGGAGACCCAGTACTTC
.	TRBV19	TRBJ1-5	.	CASRDRNYSNQPQHF	TGTGCCAGTAGGGACAGAAACTATAGCAATCAGCCCCAGCATTTT
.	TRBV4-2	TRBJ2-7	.	CASSQEAGSKEQYF	TGTGCCAGCAGCCAAGAGGCAGGATCTAAAGAGCAGTACTTC
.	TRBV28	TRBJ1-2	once	CASSFPGGSYGYTF	TGTGCCAGCAGTTTCCCGGGGGGTAGCTATGGCTACACCTTC
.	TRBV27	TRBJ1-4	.	CASSHRGGNEKLFF	TGTGCCAGCAGTCACCGGGGGGGTAATGAAAAACTGTTTTTT
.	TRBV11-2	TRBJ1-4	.	CASSLDLGEKLFF	TGTGCCAGCAGCTTAGATCTAGGGGAAAAACTGTTTTTT
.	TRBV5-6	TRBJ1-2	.	CASRPRDRPIYGYTF	TGTGCCAGCAGGCCAAGGGACCGGCCGATCTATGGCTACACCTTC
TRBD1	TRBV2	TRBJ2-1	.	CASSEASRTGEGNEQFF	TGTGCCAGCAGTGAAGCTAGCAGGACAGGGGAAGGAAATGAGCAGTTCTTC
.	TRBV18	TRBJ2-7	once	CASSPPDKPYEQYF	TGTGCCAGCTCACCGCCGGACAAACCATACGAGCAGTACTTC
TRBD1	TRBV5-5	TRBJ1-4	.	CASSMTGAGEKLFF	TGTGCCAGCAGCATGACAGGGGCGGGTGAAAAACTGTTTTTT
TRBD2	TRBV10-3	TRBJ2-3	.	CATGREVSDTQYF	TGTGCCACGGGACGGGAGGTTTCAGATACGCAGTATTTT
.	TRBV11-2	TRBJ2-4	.	CASSFSGPENIQYF	TGTGCCAGCAGCTTTAGTGGCCCCGAAAACATTCAGTACTTC
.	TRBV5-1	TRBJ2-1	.	CASSLLGTFLYNEQFF	TGCGCCAGCAGCTTGTTAGGGACCTTCCTTTACAATGAGCAGTTCTTC
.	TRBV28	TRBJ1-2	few	CASTFKTPVYGYTF	TGTGCCAGCACCTTTAAGACCCCCGTCTATGGCTACACCTTC
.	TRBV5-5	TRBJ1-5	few	CASSLTTGNQPQHF	TGTGCCAGCAGCTTGACGACGGGCAATCAGCCCCAGCATTTT
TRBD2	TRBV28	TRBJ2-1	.	CASSSPSGSLGSSEQFF	TGTGCCAGCAGTTCTCCTAGCGGGAGTCTAGGAAGTAGTGAGCAGTTCTTC
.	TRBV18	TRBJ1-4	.	CASSLRGLEKLFF	TGTGCCAGCTCACTCCGCGGGCTAGAAAAACTGTTTTTT
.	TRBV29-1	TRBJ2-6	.	CSVVSGANVLTF	TGCAGCGTTGTATCTGGGGCCAACGTCCTGACTTTC
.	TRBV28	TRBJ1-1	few	CASLGRANTEAFF	TGTGCCAGCCTAGGACGGGCGAACACTGAAGCTTTCTTT
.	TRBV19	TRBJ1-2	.	CASSRGGTYGYTF	TGTGCCAGTAGTAGGGGGGGGACCTATGGCTACACCTTC
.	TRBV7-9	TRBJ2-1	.	CASSLDGIRSNEQFF	TGTGCCAGCAGCTTAGACGGAATCAGGTCCAATGAGCAGTTCTTC
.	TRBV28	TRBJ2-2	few	CASSSTTGELFF	TGTGCCAGCAGTTCGACCACCGGGGAGCTGTTTTTT
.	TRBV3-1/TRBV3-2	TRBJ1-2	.	CASSGGLGGYTF	TGTGCCAGCAGTGGGGGATTAGGAGGCTACACCTTC